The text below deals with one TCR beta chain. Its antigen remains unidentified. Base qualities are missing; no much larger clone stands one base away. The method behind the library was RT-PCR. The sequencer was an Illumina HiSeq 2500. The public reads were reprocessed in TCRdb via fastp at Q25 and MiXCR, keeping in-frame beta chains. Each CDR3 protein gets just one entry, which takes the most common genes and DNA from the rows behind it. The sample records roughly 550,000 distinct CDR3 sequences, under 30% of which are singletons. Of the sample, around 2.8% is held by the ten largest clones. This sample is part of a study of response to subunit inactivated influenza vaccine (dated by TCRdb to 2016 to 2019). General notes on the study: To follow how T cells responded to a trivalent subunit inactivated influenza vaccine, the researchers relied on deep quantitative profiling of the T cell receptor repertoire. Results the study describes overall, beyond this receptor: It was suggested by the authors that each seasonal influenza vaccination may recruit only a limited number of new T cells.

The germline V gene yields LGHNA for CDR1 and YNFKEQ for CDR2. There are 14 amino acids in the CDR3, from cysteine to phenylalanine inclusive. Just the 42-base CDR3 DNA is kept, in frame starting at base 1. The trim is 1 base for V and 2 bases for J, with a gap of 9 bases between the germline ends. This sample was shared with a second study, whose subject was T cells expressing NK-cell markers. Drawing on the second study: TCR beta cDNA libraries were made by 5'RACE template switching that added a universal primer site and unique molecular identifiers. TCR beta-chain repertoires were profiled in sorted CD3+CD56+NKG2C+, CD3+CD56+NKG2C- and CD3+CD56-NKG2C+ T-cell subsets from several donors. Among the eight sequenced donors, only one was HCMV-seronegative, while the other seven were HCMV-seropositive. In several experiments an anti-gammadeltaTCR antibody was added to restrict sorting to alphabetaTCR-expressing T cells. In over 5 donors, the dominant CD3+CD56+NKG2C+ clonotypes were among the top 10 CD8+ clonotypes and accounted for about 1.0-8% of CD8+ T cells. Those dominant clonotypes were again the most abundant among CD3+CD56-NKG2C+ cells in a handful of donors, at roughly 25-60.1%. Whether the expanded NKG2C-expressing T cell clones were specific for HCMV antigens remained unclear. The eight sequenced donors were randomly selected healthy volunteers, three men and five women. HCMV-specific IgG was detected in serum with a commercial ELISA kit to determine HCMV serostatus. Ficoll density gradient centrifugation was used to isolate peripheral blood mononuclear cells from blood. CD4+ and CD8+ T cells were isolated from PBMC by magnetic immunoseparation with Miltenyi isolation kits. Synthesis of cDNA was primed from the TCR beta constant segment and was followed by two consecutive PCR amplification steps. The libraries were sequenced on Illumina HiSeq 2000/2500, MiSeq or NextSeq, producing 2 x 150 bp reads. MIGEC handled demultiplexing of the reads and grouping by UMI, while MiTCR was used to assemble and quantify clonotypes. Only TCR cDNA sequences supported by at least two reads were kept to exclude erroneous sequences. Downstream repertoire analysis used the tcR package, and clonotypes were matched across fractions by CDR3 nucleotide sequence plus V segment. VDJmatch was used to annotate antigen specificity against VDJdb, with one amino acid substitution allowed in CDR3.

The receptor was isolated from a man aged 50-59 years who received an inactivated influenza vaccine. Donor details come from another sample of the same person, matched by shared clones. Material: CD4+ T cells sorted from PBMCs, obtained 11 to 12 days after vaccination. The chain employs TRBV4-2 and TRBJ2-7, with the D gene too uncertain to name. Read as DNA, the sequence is TGTGCCAGCAGCCAAGCTAGGAGAGCCTACGAGCAGTACTTC. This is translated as CASSQARRAYEQYF.